The clone carrying this T cell receptor (beta chain) was counted only a few times. What it binds is not known. This specimen comes from a study of T cell repertoires in cytomegalovirus infection. Using its own MiXCR run on the reads, TCRdb lists one record per CDR3 protein. The table lists hundreds of thousands of distinct CDR3 sequences, 30% to 40% of them singletons, with 13% in the top ten. This CDR3 spans 11 amino acids. The V and J ends lost 8 bases and 10 bases respectively, with 12 bases between them. Germline CDR1 LGHNA, CDR2 YSLEER. The genes are TRBV4-3 and TRBJ2-1; no firm D call. The TCR sequence derives from a human donor in good health (CMV status not recorded). Some clones in this sample may be carry-over from other donors' samples. Sequenced here: cultured CD8+ T cells from PBMCs, sampled from culture after CMV antigen stimulation. The CDR3 region has the DNA TGCGCCAGCGGCAGGCGGAACGAGCAGTTCTTC. Translating it yields CASGRRNEQFF.